This T cell receptor (beta chain) originates from a study of blood T cell repertoires in COVID-19. Germline V gene lookup returns CDR1 ENHRY and CDR2 SYGVKD. The CDR3 runs 12 residues. V was trimmed by 7 bases and J by 5 bases, leaving 9 bases between them. Method: immunoSEQ multiplex PCR; TCRdb's copy keeps in-frame clones and lacks some. The data contain a few hundred thousand clones, around nine tenths of them singletons. Sequencing input: PBMCs or T cells enriched from blood (not recorded which). This receptor was identified in a woman in her thirties or forties who had recovered from COVID-19. The chain joins TRBV10-3 to TRBJ2-1; possibly TRBD1 for D (6 bases). The CDR3 DNA sequence: TGTGCCATCAAACAGGGAAACAATGAGCAGTTCTTC. This translates into CAIKQGNNEQFF.